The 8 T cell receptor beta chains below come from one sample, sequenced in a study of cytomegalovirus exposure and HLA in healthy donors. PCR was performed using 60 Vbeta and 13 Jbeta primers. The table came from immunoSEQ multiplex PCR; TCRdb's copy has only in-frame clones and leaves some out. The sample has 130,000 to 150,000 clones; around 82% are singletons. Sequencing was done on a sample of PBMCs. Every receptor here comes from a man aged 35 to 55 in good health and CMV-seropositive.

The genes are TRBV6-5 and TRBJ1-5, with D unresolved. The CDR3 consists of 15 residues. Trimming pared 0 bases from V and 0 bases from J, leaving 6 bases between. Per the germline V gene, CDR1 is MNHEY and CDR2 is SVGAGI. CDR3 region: CASSYSRDSNQPQHF. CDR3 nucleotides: TGTGCCAGCAGTTACTCGCGGGATAGCAATCAGCCCCAGCATTTT.

The CDR3 DNA follows: TGCGCCAGCAGCTTGGAAACAACGGGGGATGAAGCTTTCTTT. Translated, it gives CASSLETTGDEAFF. This chain uses TRBV5-1 with TRBJ1-1, with D possibly TRBD1 on 5 matching bases. From germline, CDR1 is SGHRS and CDR2 YFSETQ. Trimming removed 0 bases from V and 7 bases from J, with 13 bases in between. This CDR3 has 14 amino acids.

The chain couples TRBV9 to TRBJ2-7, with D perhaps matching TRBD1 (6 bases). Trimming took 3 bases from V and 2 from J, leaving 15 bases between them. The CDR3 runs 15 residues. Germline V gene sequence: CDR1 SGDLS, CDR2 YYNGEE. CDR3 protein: CASSAFQGLAYEQYF. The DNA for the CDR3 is TGTGCCAGCAGCGCCTTTCAGGGGTTAGCCTACGAGCAGTACTTC.

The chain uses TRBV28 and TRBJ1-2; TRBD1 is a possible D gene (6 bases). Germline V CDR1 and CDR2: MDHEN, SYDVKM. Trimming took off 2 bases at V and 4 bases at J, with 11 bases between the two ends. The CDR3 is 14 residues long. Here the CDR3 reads CASSLTGSVYGYTF. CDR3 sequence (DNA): TGTGCCAGCAGTTTAACAGGGTCGGTCTATGGCTACACCTTC.

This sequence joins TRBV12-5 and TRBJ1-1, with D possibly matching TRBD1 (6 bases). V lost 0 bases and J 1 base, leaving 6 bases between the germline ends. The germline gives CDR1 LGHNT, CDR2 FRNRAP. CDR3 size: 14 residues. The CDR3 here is CASGLVGGNTEAFF. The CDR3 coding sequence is TGTGCTAGTGGTTTGGTAGGGGGGAACACTGAAGCTTTCTTT. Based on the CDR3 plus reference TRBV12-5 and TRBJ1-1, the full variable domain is DARVTQTPRHKVTEMGQEVTMRCQPILGHNTVFWYRQTMMQGLELLAYFRNRAPLDDSGMPKDRFSAEMPDATLATLKIQPSEPRDSAVYFCASGLVGGNTEAFFGQGTRLTVV.

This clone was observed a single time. CDR3 coding DNA: TGTGCCAGCAGTGAATACGGGACAGGGTCCTACGAGCAGTACTTC. Protein sequence: CASSEYGTGSYEQYF. This chain joins TRBV6-1 and TRBJ2-7, with 9 bases identical to TRBD1. V lost 2 bases, J lost 1 base, and 3 bases stayed unmatched. This CDR3 spans 15 amino acids. CDR1 is MNHNS and CDR2 is SASEGT in the germline V gene.

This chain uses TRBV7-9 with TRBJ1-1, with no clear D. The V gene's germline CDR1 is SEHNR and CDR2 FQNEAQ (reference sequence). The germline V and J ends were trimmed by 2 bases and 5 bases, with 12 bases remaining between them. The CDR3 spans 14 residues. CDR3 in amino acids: CASSLRRPVTEAFF. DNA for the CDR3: TGTGCCAGCAGCTTAAGGCGGCCGGTGACTGAAGCTTTCTTT. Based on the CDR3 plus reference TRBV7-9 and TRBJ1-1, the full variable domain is DTGVSQNPRHKITKRGQNVTFRCDPISEHNRLYWYRQTLGQGPEFLTYFQNEAQLEKSRLLSDRFSAERPKGSFSTLEIQRTEQGDSAMYLCASSLRRPVTEAFFGQGTRLTVV.

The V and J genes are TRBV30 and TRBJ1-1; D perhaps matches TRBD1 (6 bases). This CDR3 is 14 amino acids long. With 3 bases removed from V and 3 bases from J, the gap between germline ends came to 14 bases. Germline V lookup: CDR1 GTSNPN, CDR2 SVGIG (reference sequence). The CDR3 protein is CAWSAGVGDTEAFF. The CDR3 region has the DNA TGTGCCTGGAGCGCAGGGGTGGGAGACACTGAAGCTTTCTTT.